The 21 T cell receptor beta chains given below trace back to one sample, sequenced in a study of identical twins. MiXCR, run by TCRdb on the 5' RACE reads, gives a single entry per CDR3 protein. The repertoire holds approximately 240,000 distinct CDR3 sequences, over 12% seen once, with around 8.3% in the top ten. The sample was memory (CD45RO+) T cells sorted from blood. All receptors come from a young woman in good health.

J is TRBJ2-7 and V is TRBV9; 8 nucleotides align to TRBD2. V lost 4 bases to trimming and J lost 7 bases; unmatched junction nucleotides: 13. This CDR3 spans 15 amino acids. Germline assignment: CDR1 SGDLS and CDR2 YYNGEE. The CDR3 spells CASSPRSGTGYEQYF. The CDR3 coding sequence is TGTGCCAGCAGCCCCCGTAGCGGGACGGGCTATGAGCAGTACTTC.

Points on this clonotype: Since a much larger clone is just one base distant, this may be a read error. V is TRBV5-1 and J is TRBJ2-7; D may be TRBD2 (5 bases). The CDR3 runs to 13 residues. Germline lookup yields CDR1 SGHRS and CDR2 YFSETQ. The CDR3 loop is CASNLFDYYEQYF. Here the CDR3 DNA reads TGCGCCAGCAACTTGTTCGACTACTACGAGCAGTACTTC.

CDR3 region: CASSGPGFYYEQYF. Written as DNA, the CDR3 is TGTGCCAGCAGTGGTCCCGGGTTCTACTACGAGCAGTACTTC. The rearrangement links TRBV6-2 or TRBV6-3 to TRBJ2-7; D remains unclear. This CDR3 is 14 amino acids long. CDR1 is MNHEY and CDR2 is SVGEGT in the germline V gene. With 5 bases removed from V and 3 bases from J, the gap between germline ends came to 14 bases.

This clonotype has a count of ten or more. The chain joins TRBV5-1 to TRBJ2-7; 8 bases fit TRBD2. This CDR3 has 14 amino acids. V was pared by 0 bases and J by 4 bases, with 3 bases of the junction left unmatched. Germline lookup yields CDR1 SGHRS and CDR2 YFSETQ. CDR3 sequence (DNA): TGCGCCAGCAGCTTGGGAGCGGGAGCGTACGAGCAGTACTTC. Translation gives CASSLGAGAYEQYF.

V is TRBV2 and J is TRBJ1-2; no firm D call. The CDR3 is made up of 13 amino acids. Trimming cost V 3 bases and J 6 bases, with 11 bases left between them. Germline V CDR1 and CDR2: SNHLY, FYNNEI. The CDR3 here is CASSDQPNHGYTF. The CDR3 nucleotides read TGTGCCAGCAGTGATCAACCAAACCATGGCTACACCTTC.

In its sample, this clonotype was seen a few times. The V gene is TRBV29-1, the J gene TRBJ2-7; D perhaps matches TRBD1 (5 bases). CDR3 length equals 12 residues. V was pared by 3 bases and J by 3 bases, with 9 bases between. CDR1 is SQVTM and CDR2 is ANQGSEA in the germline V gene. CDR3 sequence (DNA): TGCAGCGTTGACGGCAGGGACTACGAGCAGTACTTC. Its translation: CSVDGRDYEQYF.

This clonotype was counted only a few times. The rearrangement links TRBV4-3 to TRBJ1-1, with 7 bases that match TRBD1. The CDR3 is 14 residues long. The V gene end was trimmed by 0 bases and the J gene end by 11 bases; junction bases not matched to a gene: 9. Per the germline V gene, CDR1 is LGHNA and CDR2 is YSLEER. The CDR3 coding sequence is TGCGCCAGCAGCCAAGAACTAGGGGGCTCGAGGGCTTTCTTT. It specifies CASSQELGGSRAFF.

CDR3 sequence (DNA): TGTGCTAGTGGTTGGATGATTCAGGGGGCGCGGGAGCAGTACTTC. Protein: CASGWMIQGAREQYF. The rearrangement joins TRBV12-5 to TRBJ2-7, with TRBD1 identical over 8 bases. Germline lookup yields CDR1 LGHNT and CDR2 FRNRAP. J lost 7 bases, V lost 4 bases, and 12 bases had no gene match. This CDR3 spans 15 amino acids.

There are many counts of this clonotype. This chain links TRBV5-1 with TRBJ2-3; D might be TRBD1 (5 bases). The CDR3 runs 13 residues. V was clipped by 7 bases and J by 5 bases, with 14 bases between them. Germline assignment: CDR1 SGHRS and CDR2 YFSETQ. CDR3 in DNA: TGCGCCAGCTGGATAAGGGGCCGAGATACGCAGTATTTT. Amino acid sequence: CASWIRGRDTQYF.

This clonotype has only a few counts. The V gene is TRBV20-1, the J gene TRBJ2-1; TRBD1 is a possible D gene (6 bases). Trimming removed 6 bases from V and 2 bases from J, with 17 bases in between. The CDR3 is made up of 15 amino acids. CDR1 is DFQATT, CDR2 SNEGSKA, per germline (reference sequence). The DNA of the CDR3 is TGCAGTGCACATCTCAGGGGCCTTCCCTACAATGAGCAGTTCTTC. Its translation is CSAHLRGLPYNEQFF.

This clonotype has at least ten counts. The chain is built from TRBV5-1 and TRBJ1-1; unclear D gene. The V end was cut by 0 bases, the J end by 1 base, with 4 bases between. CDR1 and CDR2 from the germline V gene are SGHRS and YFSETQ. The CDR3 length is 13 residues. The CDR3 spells CASSLDPNTEAFF. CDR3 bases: TGCGCCAGCAGCTTGGATCCGAACACTGAAGCTTTCTTT. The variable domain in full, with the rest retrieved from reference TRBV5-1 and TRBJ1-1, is KAGVTQTPRYLIKTRGQQVTLSCSPISGHRSVSWYQQTPGQGLQFLFEYFSETQRNKGNFPGRFSGRQFSNSRSEMNVSTLELGDSALYLCASSLDPNTEAFFGQGTRLTVV.

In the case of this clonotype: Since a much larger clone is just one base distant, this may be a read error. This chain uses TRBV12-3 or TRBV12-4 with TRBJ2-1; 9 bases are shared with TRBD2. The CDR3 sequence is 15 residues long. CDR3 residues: CANSPGLASYNEQFF. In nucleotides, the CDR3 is TGTGCCAACAGTCCGGGACTAGCTAGCTACAATGAGCAGTTCTTC.

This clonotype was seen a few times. CDR3 in DNA: TGTGCCAGCAGCCCCCGGGGAGGGTTGATGGGCGAGCAGTACTTC. Amino acids: CASSPRGGLMGEQYF. This chain connects TRBV7-2 to TRBJ2-7; 7 bases agree with TRBD2. There are 15 residues in the CDR3. Germline trimming cut 5 bases from V and 6 bases from J; bases unmatched to any gene: 13. Germline V lookup: CDR1 SGHTA, CDR2 FQGNSA.

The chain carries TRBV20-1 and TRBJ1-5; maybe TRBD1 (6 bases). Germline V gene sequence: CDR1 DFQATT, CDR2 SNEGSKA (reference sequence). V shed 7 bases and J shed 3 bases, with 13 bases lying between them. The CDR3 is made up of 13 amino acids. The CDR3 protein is CSVARGVNQPQHF. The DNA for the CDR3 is TGCAGTGTCGCCAGGGGCGTCAATCAGCCCCAGCATTTT.

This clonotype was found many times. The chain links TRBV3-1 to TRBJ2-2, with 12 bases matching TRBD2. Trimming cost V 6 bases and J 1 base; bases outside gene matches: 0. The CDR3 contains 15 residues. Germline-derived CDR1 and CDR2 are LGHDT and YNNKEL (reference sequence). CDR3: CASRLAGGNTGELFF. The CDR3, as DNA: TGTGCCAGCAGACTAGCGGGGGGGAACACCGGGGAGCTGTTTTTT.

The CDR3 spells CSVDTLAGVSTDTQYF. As DNA, the CDR3 is TGCAGCGTTGACACGCTAGCGGGGGTTAGCACAGATACGCAGTATTTT. V usage is TRBV29-1 and J usage is TRBJ2-3; 10 bases map to TRBD2. CDR1 SQVTM and CDR2 ANQGSEA come from the germline V gene. CDR3 length: 16 residues. J gave up 0 bases and V 3 bases, and 6 bases lay outside the gene matches.

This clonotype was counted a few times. The CDR3 DNA is TGTGCCAGCAGCCAGGGGGAACAGCCCCAGCATTTT. Translation gives CASSQGEQPQHF. This rearrangement joins TRBV7-9 to TRBJ1-5; 7 nucleotides match TRBD1. There are 12 residues in the CDR3. Germline V CDR1 and CDR2: SEHNR, FQNEAQ (reference sequence). Unmatched junction bases numbered 2, after V lost 5 bases and J lost 7 bases. Full variable domain (remainder filled in from reference TRBV7-9 and TRBJ1-5): DTGVSQNPRHKITKRGQNVTFRCDPISEHNRLYWYRQTLGQGPEFLTYFQNEAQLEKSRLLSDRFSAERPKGSFSTLEIQRTEQGDSAMYLCASSQGEQPQHFGDGTRLSIL.

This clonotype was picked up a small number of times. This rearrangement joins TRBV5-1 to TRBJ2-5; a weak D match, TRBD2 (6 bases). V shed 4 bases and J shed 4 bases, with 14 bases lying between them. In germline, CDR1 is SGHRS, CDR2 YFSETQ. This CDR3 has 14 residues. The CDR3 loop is CASSPGTFPETQYF. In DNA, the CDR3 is TGCGCCAGCAGCCCTGGGACTTTTCCAGAGACCCAGTACTTC. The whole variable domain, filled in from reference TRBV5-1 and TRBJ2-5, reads KAGVTQTPRYLIKTRGQQVTLSCSPISGHRSVSWYQQTPGQGLQFLFEYFSETQRNKGNFPGRFSGRQFSNSRSEMNVSTLELGDSALYLCASSPGTFPETQYFGPGTRLLVL.

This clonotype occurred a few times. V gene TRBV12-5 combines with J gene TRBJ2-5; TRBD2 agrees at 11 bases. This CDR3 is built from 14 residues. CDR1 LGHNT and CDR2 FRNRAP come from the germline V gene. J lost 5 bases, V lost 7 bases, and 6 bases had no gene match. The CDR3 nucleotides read TGTGCTAGTGTCCTAGCGGGGGGAGTGGAGACCCAGTACTTC. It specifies CASVLAGGVETQYF.

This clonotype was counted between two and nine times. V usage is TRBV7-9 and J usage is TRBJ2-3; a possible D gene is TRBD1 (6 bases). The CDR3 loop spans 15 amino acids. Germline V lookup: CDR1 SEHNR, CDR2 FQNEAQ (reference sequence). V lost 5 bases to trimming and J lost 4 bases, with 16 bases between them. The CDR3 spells CASSGTGFGADTQYF. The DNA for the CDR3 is TGTGCCAGCAGCGGCACAGGGTTCGGGGCAGATACGCAGTATTTT.

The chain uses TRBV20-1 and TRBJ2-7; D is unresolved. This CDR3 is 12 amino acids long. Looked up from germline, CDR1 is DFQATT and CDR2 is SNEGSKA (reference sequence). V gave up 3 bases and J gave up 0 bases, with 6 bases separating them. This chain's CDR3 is CSASDTSYEQYF. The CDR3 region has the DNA TGCAGTGCTAGCGACACCTCCTACGAGCAGTACTTC.